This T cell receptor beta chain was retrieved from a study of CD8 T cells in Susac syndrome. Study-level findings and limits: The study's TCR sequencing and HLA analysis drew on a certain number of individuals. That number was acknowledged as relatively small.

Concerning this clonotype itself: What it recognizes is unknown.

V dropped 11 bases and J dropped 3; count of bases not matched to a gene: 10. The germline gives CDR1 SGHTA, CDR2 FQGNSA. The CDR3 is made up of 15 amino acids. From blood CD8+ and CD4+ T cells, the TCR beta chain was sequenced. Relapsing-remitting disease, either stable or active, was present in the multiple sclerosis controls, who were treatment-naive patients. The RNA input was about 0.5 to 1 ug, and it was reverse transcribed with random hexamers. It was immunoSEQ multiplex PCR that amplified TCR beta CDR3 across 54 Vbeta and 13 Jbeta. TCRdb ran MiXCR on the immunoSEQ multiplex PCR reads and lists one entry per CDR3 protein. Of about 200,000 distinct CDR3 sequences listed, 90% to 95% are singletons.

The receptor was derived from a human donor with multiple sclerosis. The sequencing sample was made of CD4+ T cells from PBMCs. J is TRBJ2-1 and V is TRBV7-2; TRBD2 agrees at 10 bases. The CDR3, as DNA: TGTGCCGGATTTCCGGGACTAGCGTTCTACAATGAGCAGTTCTTC. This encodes CAGFPGLAFYNEQFF.